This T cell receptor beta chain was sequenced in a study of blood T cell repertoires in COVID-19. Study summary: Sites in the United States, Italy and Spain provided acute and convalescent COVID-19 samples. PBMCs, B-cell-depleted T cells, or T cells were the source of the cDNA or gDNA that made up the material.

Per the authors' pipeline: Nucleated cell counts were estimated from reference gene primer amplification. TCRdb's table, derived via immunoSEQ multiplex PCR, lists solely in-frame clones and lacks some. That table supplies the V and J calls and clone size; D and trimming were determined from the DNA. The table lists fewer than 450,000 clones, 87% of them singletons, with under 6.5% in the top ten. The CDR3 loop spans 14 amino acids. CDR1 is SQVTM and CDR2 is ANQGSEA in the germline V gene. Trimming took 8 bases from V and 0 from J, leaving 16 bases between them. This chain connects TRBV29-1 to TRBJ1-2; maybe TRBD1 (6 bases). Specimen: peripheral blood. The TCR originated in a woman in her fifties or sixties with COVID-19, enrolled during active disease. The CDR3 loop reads CSTPQGSTNYGYTF. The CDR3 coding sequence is TGCAGCACACCACAGGGCTCTACTAACTATGGCTACACCTTC.